The TCR beta chain under discussion was sequenced for a study of cytotoxic CD8 clonotypes in ibrutinib-treated CLL (dated by TCRdb to about 2021). General notes on the study: In this cohort, about 15 patients were treatment-naive and roughly ten were relapsed/refractory, while fewer than 18 had unmutated IGHV. Of the 90 or so participants in the trial, about 26 had longitudinal samples available. Cryopreserved peripheral blood mononuclear cells were obtained before treatment, at response, and at either sustained remission or disease progression. The response samples were drawn at a median of roughly twelve months into treatment, with a range of roughly 6 to 40 months. Responses were partial in some 24 patients and complete in 2; after median about 5.5 years follow-up, approximately 15 stayed in remission and some twelve progressed. On average, each sample yielded 255,043 productive templates and around 98,000 productive rearrangements. All remission and progressive disease samples were collected while patients were still receiving ibrutinib. Overall study outcomes, separate from this receptor: At baseline, clonality was higher than in age-matched healthy donors and showed a strong correlation with circulating CD8+ T-cell counts. Sustained-remission and progressing patients did not have matched sampling times, and lymph node repertoires were not examined. Public clonotypes were rare and either contracted or stayed stable during treatment, and the rise in clonality at ibrutinib response reflected the expansion of private clonotypes. Clonality increased at ibrutinib response, stayed stable in sustained remission, and fell back toward baseline at progression.

The trim is 3 bases for V and 0 bases for J, with a gap of 3 bases between the germline ends. Measured from the cysteine to the phenylalanine, the CDR3 is 12 residues long. Of the read, only the CDR3 DNA is kept; its 36 bases are in frame from base 1. According to the germline V gene, CDR1 reads SGDLS and CDR2 reads YYNGEE. Turning to this clone: The antigen it recognizes is unknown. No much larger clone exists at a distance of one base, and base qualities are not known.

The sample's time point label, in plain terms: about a year on ibrutinib. For TCR beta library preparation, 1.5 to 2 micrograms of genomic DNA were extracted from the cryopreserved PBMCs. Longitudinal blood samples from CLL patients on ibrutinib monotherapy were analyzed using high-throughput TCR beta sequencing. The patients took part in an open-label, single-center phase 2 trial of ibrutinib monotherapy. Each clonotype received, on average, around 9.6x coverage in deep resolution sequencing performed on a MiSeq, where the target depth lay between 1 in 1 million and 1 in 200,000 T cells. The immunoSEQ hsTCRB Kit was used to generate the TCR beta libraries. The study's own analysis went as follows. The data were analyzed with ImmunoSEQ Analyzer and ImmunoSEQ Data Assistant, and V, D and J gene assignments followed IMGT definitions. Clonality, which ranges from 0 to 1, was calculated by subtracting the normalized Shannon entropy of productive rearrangement frequencies from one. Only overrepresented clonotypes making up at least 0.05% of the repertoire of each patient were included in the public clonotype analysis. Fewer than 15 repertoires from age-matched healthy donors, obtained from immuneACCESS, served as clonality controls. What TCRdb holds here is the immuneACCESS table cut down to in-frame rearrangements. Part of the clones is not present; checked against another copy, under half of the missing clones reflect an unresolved V gene, and the others are unexplained. Clone size and V and J calls were adopted from that table, with D and trimming inferred from the DNA. A total of about 22,000 clones appear in this sample, 55% to 75% of them only once. The top ten clones comprise under 50% of the sample.

The material was PBMCs, obtained after 12 months of ibrutinib treatment. The source of this sequence is a human donor with chronic lymphocytic leukemia. The chain was built from TRBV9 and TRBJ2-5; the D gene is unclear. CDR3 protein: CASSANQETQYF. The DNA sequence is TGTGCCAGCAGCGCGAACCAAGAGACCCAGTACTTC.